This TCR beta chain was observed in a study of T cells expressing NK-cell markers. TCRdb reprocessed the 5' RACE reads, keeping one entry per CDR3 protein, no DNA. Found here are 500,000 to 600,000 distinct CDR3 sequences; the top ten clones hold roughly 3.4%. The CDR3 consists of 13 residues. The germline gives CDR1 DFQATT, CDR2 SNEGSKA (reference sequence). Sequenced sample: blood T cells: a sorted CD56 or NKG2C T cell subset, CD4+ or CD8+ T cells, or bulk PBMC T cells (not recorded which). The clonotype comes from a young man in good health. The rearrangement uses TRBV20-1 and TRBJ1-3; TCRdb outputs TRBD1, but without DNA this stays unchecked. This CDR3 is CSASGQGGNTIYF.